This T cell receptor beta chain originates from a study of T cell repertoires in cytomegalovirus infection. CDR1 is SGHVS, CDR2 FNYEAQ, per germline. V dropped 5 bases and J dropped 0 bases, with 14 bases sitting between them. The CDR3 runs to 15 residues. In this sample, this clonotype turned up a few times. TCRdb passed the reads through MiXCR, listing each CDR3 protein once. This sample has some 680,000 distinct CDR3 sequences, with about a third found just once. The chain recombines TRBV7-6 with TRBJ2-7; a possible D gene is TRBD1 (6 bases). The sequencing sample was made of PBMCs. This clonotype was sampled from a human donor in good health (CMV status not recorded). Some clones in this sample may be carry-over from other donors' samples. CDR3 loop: CASSAGTSSSYEQYF. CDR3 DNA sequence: TGTGCCAGCAGCGCCGGGACAAGCAGCTCCTACGAGCAGTACTTC.